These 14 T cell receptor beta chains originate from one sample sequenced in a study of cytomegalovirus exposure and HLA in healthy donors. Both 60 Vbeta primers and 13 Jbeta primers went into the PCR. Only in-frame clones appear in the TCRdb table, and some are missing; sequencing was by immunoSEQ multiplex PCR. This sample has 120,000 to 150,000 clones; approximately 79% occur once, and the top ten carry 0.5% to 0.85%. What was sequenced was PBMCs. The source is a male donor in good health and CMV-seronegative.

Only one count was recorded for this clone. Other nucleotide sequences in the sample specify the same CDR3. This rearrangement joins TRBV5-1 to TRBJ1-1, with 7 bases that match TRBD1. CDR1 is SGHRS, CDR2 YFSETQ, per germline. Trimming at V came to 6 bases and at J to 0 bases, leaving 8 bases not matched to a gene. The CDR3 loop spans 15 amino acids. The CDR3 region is CASNPGQLLNTEAFF. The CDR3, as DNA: TGCGCCAGCAACCCGGGACAGTTATTGAACACTGAAGCTTTCTTT.

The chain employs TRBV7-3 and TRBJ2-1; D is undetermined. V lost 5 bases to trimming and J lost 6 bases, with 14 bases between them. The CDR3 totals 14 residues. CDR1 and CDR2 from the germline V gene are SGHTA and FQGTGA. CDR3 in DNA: TGTGCCAGCAGCCCCTTCCCTGGGCCCAATGAGCAGTTCTTC. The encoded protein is CASSPFPGPNEQFF.

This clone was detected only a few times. The CDR3 nucleotides read TGTGCCAGCAGCCCCTCTCTTCCGGGGGTGAATGGCTACACCTTC. This translates into CASSPSLPGVNGYTF. This chain uses TRBV6-6 with TRBJ1-2, with D possibly TRBD1 on 5 matching bases. Germline V gene lookup returns CDR1 MNHNY and CDR2 SVGAGI (reference sequence). The V gene lost 6 bases and the J gene lost 6 bases, with 20 bases spanning the gap. CDR3 length: 15 amino acids.

CDR3: CASSLGGSNYGYTF. Here the CDR3 DNA reads TGTGCCAGCAGTCTTGGCGGGTCTAACTATGGCTACACCTTC. The chain has TRBV5-6 and TRBJ1-2; unclear D gene. This CDR3 is built from 14 residues. Trimming cost V 5 bases and J 0 bases, with 11 bases left between them. Germline-derived CDR1 and CDR2 are SGHDT and YYEEEE.

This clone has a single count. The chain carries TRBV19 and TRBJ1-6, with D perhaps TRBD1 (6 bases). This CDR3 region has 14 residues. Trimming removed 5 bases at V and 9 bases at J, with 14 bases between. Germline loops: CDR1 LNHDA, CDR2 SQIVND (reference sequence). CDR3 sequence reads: CASSGTGLPSPLHF. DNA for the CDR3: TGTGCCAGTAGTGGAACAGGGTTACCTTCACCCCTCCACTTT.

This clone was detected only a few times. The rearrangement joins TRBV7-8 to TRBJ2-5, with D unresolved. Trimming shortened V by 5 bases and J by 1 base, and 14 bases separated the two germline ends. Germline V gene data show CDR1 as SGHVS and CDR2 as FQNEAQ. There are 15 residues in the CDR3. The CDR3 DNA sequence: TGTGCCAGCAGCCGTCGGTTGAATGCCCAAGAGACCCAGTACTTC. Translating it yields CASSRRLNAQETQYF.

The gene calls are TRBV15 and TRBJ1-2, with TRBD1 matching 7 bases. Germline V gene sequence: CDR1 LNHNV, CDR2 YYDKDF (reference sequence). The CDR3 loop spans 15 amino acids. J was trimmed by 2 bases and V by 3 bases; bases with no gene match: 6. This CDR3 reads CATSRRQGPNYGYTF. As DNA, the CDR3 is TGTGCCACCAGCAGGAGACAGGGCCCCAACTATGGCTACACCTTC.

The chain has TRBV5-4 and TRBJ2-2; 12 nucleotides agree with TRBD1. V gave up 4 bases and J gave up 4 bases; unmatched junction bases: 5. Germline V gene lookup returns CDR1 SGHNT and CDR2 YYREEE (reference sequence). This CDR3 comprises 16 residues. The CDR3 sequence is CASSPRDRGPTGELFF. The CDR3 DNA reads TGTGCCAGCAGCCCCCGGGACAGGGGGCCCACCGGGGAGCTGTTTTTT.

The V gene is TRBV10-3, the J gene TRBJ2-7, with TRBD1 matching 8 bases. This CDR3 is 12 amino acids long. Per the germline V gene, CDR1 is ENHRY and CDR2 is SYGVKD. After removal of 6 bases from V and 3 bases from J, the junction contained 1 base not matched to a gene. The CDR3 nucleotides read TGTGCCATCAGCGGACAGGGCTACGAGCAGTACTTC. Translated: CAISGQGYEQYF.

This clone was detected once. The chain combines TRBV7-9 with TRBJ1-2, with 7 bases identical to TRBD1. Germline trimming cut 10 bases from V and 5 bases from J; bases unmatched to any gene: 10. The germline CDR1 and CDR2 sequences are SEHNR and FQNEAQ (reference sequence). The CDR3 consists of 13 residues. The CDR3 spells CAIALGQPYGYTF. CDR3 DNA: TGTGCCATCGCGTTGGGACAGCCATATGGCTACACCTTC.

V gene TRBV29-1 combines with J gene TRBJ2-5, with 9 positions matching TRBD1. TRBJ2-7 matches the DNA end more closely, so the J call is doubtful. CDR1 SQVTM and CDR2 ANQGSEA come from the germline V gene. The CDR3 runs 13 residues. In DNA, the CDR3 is TGCAGCGTTCCAGGACAGGGGCACTACGAGCAGTACTTC. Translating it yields CSVPGQGHYEQYF.

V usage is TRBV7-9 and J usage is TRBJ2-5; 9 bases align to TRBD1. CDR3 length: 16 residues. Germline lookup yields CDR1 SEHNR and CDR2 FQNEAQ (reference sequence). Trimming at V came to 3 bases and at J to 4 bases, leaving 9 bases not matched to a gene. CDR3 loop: CASSLGGQGHRETQYF. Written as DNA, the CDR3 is TGTGCCAGCAGCTTGGGGGGACAGGGCCATAGAGAGACCCAGTACTTC.

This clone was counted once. CDR3 DNA: TGTGCCAGCAGCGTAGGAAGGACTACCCCCTACGAGCAGTACTTC. Protein sequence: CASSVGRTTPYEQYF. This chain connects TRBV9 to TRBJ2-7, with TRBD2 as a possible D gene (6 bases). In germline, CDR1 is SGDLS, CDR2 YYNGEE. Trimming shortened V by 0 bases and J by 2 bases, and 12 bases separated the two germline ends. The CDR3 is 15 amino acids.

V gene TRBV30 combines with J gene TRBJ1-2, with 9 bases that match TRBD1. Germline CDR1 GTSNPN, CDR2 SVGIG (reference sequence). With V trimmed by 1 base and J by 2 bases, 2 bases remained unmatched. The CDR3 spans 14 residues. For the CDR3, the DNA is TGTGCCTGGAGTGCCGGACAGGGGAACTATGGCTACACCTTC. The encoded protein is CAWSAGQGNYGYTF.